This T cell receptor (beta chain) is from a study of early stage breast cancer tumors. Study-level background: ER+/PR+/HER2- status applied to about 75% of the 16 invasive breast tumors. Roughly eight ER+/PR+/HER2- tumors were invasive ductal; a few were invasive lobular.

Repertoires were generated with immunoSEQ multiplex PCR, while TCRdb's copy carries only in-frame clones and drops some. Of about 36,000 clones listed, over 65% are singletons. V was trimmed by 5 bases and J by 7 bases, leaving 21 bases between them. This CDR3 spans 16 amino acids. The V gene's germline CDR1 is MNHEY and CDR2 SMNVEV (reference sequence). J is TRBJ2-1 and V is TRBV27; D not resolved. The receptor comes from a person between 60 and 69 years old with breast cancer. Sample: blood. CDR3 sequence reads: CASSTTDLQLGNEQFF. For the CDR3, the DNA is TGTGCCAGCAGTACGACGGACCTCCAACTCGGGAATGAGCAGTTCTTC.